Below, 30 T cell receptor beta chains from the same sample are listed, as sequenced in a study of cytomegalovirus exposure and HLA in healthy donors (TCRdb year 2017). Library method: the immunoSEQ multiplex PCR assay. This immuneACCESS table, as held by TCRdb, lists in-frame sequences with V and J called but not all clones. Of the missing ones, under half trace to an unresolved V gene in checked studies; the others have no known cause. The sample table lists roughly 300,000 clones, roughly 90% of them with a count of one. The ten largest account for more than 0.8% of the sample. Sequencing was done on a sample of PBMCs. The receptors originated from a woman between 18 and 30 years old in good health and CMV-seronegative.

CDR3 coding DNA: TGTGCCAGCAGCGCCACTAGCGGGAGTTACAATGAGCAGTTCTTC. It is translated as CASSATSGSYNEQFF. The chain combines TRBV7-3 with TRBJ2-1; 11 nucleotides align to TRBD2. Germline trimming cut 5 bases from V and 4 bases from J; bases unmatched to any gene: 4. CDR3 length: 15 residues. CDR1 is SGHTA and CDR2 is FQGTGA in the germline V gene.

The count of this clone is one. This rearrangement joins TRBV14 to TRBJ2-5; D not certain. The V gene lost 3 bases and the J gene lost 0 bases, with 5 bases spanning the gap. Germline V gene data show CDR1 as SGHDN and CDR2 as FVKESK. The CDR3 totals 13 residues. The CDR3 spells CASSQTHQETQYF. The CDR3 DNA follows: TGTGCCAGCAGCCAGACACACCAAGAGACCCAGTACTTC.

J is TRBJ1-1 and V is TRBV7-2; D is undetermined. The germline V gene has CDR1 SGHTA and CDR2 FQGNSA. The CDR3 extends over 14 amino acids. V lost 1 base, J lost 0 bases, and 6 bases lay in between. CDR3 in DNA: TGTGCCAGCAGCTTAGGGCAGGTGAACACTGAAGCTTTCTTT. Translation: CASSLGQVNTEAFF.

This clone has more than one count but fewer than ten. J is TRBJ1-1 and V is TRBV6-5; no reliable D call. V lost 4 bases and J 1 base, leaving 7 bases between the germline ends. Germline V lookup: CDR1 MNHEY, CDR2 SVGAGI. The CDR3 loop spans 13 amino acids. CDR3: CASSSRQNTEAFF. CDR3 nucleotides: TGTGCCAGCAGTTCCCGACAGAACACTGAAGCTTTCTTT.

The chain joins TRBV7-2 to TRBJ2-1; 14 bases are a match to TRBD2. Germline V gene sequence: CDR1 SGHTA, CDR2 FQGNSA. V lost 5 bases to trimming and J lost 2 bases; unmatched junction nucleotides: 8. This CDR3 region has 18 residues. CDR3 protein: CASSPRTSGGSPYNEQFF. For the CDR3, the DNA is TGTGCCAGCAGCCCCCGGACTAGCGGGGGGTCCCCCTACAATGAGCAGTTCTTC.

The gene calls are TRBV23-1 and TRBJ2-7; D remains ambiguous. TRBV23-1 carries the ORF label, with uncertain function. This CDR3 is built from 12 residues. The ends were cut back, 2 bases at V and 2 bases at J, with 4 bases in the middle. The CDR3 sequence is CASSQLAYEQYF. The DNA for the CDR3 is TGCGCCAGCAGTCAACTAGCCTACGAGCAGTACTTC.

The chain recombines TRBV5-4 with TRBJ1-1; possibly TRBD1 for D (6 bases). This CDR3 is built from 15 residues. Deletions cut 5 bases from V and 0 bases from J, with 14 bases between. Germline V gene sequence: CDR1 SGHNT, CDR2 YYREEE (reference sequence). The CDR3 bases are TGTGCCAGCAGACCTGGACAGCAACTGAACACTGAAGCTTTCTTT. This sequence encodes CASRPGQQLNTEAFF.

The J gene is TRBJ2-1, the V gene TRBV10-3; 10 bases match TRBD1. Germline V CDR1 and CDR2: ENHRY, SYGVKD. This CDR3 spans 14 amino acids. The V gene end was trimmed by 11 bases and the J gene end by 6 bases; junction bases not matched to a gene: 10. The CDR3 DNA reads TGTGCCGCAAGAGCGACAGGGGGCGGCAATGAGCAGTTCTTC. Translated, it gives CAARATGGGNEQFF.

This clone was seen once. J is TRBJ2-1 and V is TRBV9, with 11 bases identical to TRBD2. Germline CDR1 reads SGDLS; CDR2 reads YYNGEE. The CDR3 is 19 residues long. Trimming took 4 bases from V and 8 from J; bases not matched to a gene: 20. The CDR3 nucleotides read TGTGCCAGCAGCCCGCTAACCCCGGGACTAGCGGTAATTAGCGATGAGCAGTTCTTC. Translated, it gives CASSPLTPGLAVISDEQFF.

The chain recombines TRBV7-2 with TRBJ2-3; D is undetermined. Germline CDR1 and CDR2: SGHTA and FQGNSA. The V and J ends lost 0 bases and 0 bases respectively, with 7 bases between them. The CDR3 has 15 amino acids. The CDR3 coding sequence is TGTGCCAGCAGCTTAGCAGCGACTAGCACAGATACGCAGTATTTT. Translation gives CASSLAATSTDTQYF.

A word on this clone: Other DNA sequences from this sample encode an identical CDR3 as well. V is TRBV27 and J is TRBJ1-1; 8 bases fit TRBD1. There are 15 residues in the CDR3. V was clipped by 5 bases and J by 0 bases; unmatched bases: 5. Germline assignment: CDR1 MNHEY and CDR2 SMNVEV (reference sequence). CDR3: CASSPGTGMNTEAFF. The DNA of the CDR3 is TGTGCCAGCAGTCCCGGGACAGGTATGAACACTGAAGCTTTCTTT.

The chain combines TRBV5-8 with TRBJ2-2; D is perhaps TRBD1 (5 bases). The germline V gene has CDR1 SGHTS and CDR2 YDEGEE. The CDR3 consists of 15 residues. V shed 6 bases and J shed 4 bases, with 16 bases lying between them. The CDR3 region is CASTPGLRGTGELFF. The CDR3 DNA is TGTGCCAGCACCCCAGGGCTTAGGGGCACCGGGGAGCTGTTTTTT. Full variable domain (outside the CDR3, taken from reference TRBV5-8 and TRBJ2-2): EAGVTQSPTHLIKTRGQQATLRCSPISGHTSVYWYQQALGLGLQFLLWYDEGEERNRGNFPPRFSGRQFPNYSSELNVNALELEDSALYLCASTPGLRGTGELFFGEGSRLTVL.

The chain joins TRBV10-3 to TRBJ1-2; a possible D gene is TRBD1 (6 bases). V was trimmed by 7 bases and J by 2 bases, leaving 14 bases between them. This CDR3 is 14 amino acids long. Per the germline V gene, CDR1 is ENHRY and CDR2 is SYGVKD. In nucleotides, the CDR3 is TGTGCCATCACCGCCGGGGGGGGCAACTATGGCTACACCTTC. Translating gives CAITAGGGNYGYTF.

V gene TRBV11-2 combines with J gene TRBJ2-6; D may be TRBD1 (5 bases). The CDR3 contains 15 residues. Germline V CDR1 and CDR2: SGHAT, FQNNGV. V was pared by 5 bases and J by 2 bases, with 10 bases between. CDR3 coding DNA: TGTGCCAGCAGCCCCGACAGAACTGGGGCCAACGTCCTGACTTTC. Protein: CASSPDRTGANVLTF.

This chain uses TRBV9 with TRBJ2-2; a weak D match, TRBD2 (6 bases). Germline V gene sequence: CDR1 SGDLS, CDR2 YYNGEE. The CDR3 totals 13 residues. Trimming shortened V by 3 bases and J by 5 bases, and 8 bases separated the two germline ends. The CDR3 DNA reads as TGTGCCAGCAGCGGGGACTTAACCGGGGAGCTGTTTTTT. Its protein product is CASSGDLTGELFF. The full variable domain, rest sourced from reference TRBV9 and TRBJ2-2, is DSGVTQTPKHLITATGQRVTLRCSPRSGDLSVYWYQQSLDQGLQFLIQYYNGEERAKGNILERFSAQQFPDLHSELNLSSLELGDSALYFCASSGDLTGELFFGEGSRLTVL.

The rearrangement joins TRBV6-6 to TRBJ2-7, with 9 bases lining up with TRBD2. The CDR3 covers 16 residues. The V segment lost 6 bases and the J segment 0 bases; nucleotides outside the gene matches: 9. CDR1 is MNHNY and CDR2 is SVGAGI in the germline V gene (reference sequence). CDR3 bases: TGTGCCAGCAGCCCCGGACTAGCGACAGACTCCTACGAGCAGTACTTC. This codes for CASSPGLATDSYEQYF.

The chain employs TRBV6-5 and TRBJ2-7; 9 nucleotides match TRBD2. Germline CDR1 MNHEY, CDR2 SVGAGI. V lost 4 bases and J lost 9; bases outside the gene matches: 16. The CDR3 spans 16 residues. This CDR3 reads CASSSAGVSGSGGQYF. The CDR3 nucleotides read TGTGCCAGCAGTTCTGCAGGGGTTAGCGGGAGCGGCGGGCAGTACTTC.

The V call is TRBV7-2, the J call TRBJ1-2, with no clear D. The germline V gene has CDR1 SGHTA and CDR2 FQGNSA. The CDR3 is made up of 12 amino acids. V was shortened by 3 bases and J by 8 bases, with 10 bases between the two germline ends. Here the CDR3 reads CASSLGLLGYTF. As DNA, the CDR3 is TGTGCCAGCAGCTTGGGCCTCCTAGGCTACACCTTC.

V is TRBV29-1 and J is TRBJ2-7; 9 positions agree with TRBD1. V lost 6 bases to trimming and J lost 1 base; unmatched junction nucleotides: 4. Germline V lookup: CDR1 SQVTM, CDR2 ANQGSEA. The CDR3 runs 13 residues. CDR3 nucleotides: TGCAGCGTAGGGACAGGGAGATCCTACGAGCAGTACTTC. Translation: CSVGTGRSYEQYF.

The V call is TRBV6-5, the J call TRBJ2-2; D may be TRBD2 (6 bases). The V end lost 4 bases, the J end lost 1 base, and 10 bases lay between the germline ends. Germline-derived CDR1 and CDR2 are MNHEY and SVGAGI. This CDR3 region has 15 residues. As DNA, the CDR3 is TGTGCCAGCAGTTGGTTAGCGGAGAACACCGGGGAGCTGTTTTTT. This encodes CASSWLAENTGELFF.

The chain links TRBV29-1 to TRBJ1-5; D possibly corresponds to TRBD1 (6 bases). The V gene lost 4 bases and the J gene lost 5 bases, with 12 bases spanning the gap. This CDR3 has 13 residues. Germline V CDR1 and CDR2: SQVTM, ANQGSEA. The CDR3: CSVAQGGDQPQHF. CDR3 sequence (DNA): TGCAGCGTTGCACAGGGTGGGGATCAGCCCCAGCATTTT.

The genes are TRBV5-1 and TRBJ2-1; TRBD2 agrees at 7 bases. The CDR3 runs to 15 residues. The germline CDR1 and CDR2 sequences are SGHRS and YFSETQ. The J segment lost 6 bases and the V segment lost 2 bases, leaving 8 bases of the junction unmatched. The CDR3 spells CASSLPSGPPNEQFF. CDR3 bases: TGCGCCAGCAGCTTACCTAGCGGACCTCCCAATGAGCAGTTCTTC.

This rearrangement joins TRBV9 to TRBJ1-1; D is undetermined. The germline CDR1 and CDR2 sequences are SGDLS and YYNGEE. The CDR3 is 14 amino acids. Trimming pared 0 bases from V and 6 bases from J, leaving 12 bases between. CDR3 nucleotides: TGTGCCAGCAGCGTAGGAGGTGGAGGGCCTGAAGCTTTCTTT. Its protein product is CASSVGGGGPEAFF.

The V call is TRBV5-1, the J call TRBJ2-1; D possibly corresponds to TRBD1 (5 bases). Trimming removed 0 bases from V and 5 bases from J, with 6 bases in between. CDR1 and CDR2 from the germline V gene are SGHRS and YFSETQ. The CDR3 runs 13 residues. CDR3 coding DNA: TGCGCCAGCAGCTTGGTCAGGGACAATGAGCAGTTCTTC. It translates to CASSLVRDNEQFF.

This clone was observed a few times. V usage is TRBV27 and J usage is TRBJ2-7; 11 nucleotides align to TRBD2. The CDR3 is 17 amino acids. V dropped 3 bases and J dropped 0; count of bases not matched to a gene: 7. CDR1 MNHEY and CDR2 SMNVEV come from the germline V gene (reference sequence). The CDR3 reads CASSFLAGGPLSYEQYF. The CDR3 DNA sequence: TGTGCCAGCAGTTTTCTAGCGGGAGGCCCCCTCTCCTACGAGCAGTACTTC.

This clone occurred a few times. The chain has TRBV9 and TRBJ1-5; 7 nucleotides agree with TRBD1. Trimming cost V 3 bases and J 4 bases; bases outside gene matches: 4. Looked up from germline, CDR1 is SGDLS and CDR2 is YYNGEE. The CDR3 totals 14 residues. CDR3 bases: TGTGCCAGCAGCGAGACAGGGTCTAATCAGCCCCAGCATTTT. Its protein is CASSETGSNQPQHF.

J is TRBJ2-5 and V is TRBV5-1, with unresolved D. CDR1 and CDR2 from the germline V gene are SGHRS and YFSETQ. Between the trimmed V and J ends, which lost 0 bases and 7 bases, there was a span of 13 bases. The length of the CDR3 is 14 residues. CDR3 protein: CASSLDDPLGTQYF. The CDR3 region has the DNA TGCGCCAGCAGCTTGGATGACCCGCTAGGGACCCAGTACTTC.

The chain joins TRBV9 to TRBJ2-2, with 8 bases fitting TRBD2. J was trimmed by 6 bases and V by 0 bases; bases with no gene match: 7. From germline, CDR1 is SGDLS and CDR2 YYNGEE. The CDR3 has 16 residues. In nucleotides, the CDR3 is TGTGCCAGCAGCGTAGGGGTCGGGAGGGACCCCGGGGAGCTGTTTTTT. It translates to CASSVGVGRDPGELFF.

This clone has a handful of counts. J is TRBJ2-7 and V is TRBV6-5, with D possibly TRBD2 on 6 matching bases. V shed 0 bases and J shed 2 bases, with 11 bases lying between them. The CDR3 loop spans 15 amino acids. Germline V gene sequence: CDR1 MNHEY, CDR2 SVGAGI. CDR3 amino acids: CASSYSGRPTYEQYF. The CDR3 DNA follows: TGTGCCAGCAGTTACTCCGGGAGACCCACCTACGAGCAGTACTTC.

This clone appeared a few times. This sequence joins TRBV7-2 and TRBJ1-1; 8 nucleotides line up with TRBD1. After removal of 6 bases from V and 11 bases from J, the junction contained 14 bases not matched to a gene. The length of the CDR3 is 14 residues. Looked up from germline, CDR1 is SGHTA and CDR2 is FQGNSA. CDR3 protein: CASRSWTGHMPAFF. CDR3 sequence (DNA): TGTGCCAGCAGGTCATGGACAGGGCACATGCCGGCTTTCTTT.